The clone carrying this TCR beta chain appeared once. The data derive from a study of control samples from healthy donors and cancer patients. The germline V and J ends were trimmed by 2 bases and 8 bases, with 7 bases remaining between them. In germline, CDR1 is MGHDK, CDR2 SYGVNS. This CDR3 has 12 residues. Measured with immunoSEQ multiplex PCR; TCRdb has only the in-frame clones, and not every one. This repertoire shows more than 75,000 clones, roughly 90% found once; its top ten account for 4.5% to 7%. The source of this sequence is a man aged 45-60 years in good health. The chain combines TRBV25-1 with TRBJ2-4, with D hard to call. The specimen sequenced was blood. CDR3 in amino acids: CASSEGRDIQYF. CDR3 sequence (DNA): TGTGCCAGCAGTGAAGGAAGAGACATTCAGTACTTC. Full variable domain (missing parts from reference TRBV25-1 and TRBJ2-4): EADIYQTPRYLVIGTGKKITLECSQTMGHDKMYWYQQDPGMELHLIHYSYGVNSTEKGDLSSESTVSRIRTEHFPLTLESARPSHTSQYLCASSEGRDIQYFGAGTRLSVL.